The next 18 T cell receptor beta chains were all read from a single sample in a study of blood T cell repertoires in COVID-19. Data came from immunoSEQ multiplex PCR; TCRdb stores just in-frame clones and leaves some out. The sample yields approximately 260,000 clones, over 80% seen once. Sequences were obtained from peripheral blood. The receptors come from a man between 60 and 75 years old who had recovered from COVID-19.

With regard to this clone: The junction and the germline gene differ at one end; a read error may be behind it. The V call is TRBV7-7, the J call TRBJ2-2, with D possibly matching TRBD1 (6 bases). CDR1 is SSHAT, CDR2 FNYEAQ, per germline (reference sequence). This CDR3 is 16 amino acids long. CDR3 nucleotide sequence: TGTGCTAGCAGCTTAGATGCACAGGGGAACACCGGGGAGCTGTTTTTT. Amino acid sequence: CASSLDAQGNTGELFF.

V is TRBV6-6 and J is TRBJ1-2; D is unresolved. This CDR3 contains 12 residues. Germline lookup yields CDR1 MNHNY and CDR2 SVGAGI (reference sequence). The V and J ends lost 2 bases and 3 bases respectively, with 4 bases between them. As DNA, the CDR3 is TGTGCCAGCAGTTACGCGGACTATGGCTACACCTTC. Protein sequence: CASSYADYGYTF.

In its sample, this clone was seen many times. The chain recombines TRBV21-1 with TRBJ1-1; no DNA check was done on the table's D call, TRBD1. TRBV21-1 constitutes a pseudogene. CDR3 size: 15 residues. The CDR3 loop reads CASSFTLDRVFEAFF. As DNA, the CDR3 is TGTGCCAGCAGCTTTACATTGGACAGGGTTTTTGAAGCTTTCTTT.

The V and J genes are TRBV29-1 and TRBJ2-7; D is possibly TRBD2 (5 bases). V was clipped by 6 bases and J by 2 bases, with 11 bases between them. This CDR3 region has 12 residues. CDR1 is SQVTM and CDR2 is ANQGSEA in the germline V gene. CDR3 DNA: TGCAGCGTCGCACTGGGAGCCTACGAGCAGTACTTC. Residues: CSVALGAYEQYF.

The rearrangement links TRBV24-1 to TRBJ2-5, with 9 nucleotides matching TRBD2. V lost 0 bases to trimming and J lost 4 bases; unmatched junction nucleotides: 5. CDR1 and CDR2 from the germline V gene are KGHDR and SFDVKD. The CDR3 runs 16 residues. CDR3: CATSDLGRGGGETQYF. CDR3 in DNA: TGTGCCACCAGTGATTTGGGGCGGGGGGGCGGAGAGACCCAGTACTTC.

This CDR3 is CASSPVTGATGGYTF. The CDR3 nucleotides are TGTGCCAGCTCACCAGTCACGGGAGCAACGGGGGGCTACACCTTC. J is TRBJ1-2 and V is TRBV18; D is undetermined. The CDR3 contains 15 residues. In germline, CDR1 is KGHSH, CDR2 LQKENI. Trimming left V 2 bases short and J 8 bases short, with 18 bases between.

V is TRBV7-9 and J is TRBJ2-7; TRBD2 matches at 7 bases. The germline V gene has CDR1 SEHNR and CDR2 FQNEAQ (reference sequence). J lost 5 bases, V lost 4 bases, and 8 bases had no gene match. The CDR3 extends over 14 amino acids. CDR3 in amino acids: CASSSLWGGHEQYF. The CDR3 DNA is TGTGCCAGCAGCTCCCTCTGGGGGGGTCACGAGCAGTACTTC.

This clone came up once. V and J are TRBV7-3 and TRBJ2-1; D is undetermined. CDR1 is SGHTA, CDR2 FQGTGA, per germline. CDR3 length: 14 amino acids. Trimming removed 3 bases at V and 7 bases at J, with 13 bases between. The CDR3 DNA sequence: TGTGCCAGCAGCTTTCGTGGGCTATCAAATGAGCAGTTCTTC. This sequence encodes CASSFRGLSNEQFF. Variable domain in full (rest from reference TRBV7-3 and TRBJ2-1): GAGVSQTPSNKVTEKGKYVELRCDPISGHTALYWYRQSLGQGPEFLIYFQGTGAADDSGLPNDRFFAVRPEGSVSTLKIQRTERGDSAVYLCASSFRGLSNEQFFGPGTRLTVL.

CDR3 protein: CASSPKAGTGPYNEQFF. The DNA of the CDR3 is TGTGCCAGCTCACCCAAAGCCGGGACTGGCCCCTACAATGAGCAGTTCTTC. V and J are TRBV18 and TRBJ2-1; D is possibly TRBD2 (6 bases). CDR3 length equals 17 residues. Germline CDR1 is KGHSH and CDR2 is LQKENI. The V and J ends lost 3 bases and 2 bases respectively, with 17 bases between them.

The CDR3, as DNA: TGTGCCAGCAGCGCCCCCGGGGGGCGTAACGGGAATTCGAACACCGGGGAGCTGTTTTTT. Translated: CASSAPGGRNGNSNTGELFF. The genes are TRBV5-4 and TRBJ2-2, with a tentative D call TRBD2 (7 bases). The CDR3 has 20 amino acids. In germline, CDR1 is SGHNT, CDR2 YYREEE (reference sequence). V was pared by 4 bases and J by 0 bases, with 25 bases between.

This clone showed up just once. The chain recombines TRBV7-9 with TRBJ2-3; the match to TRBD2 covers 10 bases. V shed 5 bases and J 0 bases; nucleotides not matched to a gene: 8. The germline V gene encodes CDR1 SEHNR and CDR2 FQNEAQ (reference sequence). This CDR3 is built from 17 residues. The CDR3 here is CASSLSQTSGSTDTQYF. The CDR3 region has the DNA TGTGCCAGCAGCCTAAGCCAGACTAGCGGGAGCACAGATACGCAGTATTTT.

This chain connects TRBV19 to TRBJ2-3, with a tentative D call TRBD2 (6 bases). This CDR3 has 18 amino acids. Germline CDR1 LNHDA, CDR2 SQIVND (reference sequence). V was clipped by 0 bases and J by 0 bases, with 16 bases between them. The CDR3 loop is CASSIDNVGDSSTDTQYF. The CDR3 DNA reads as TGTGCCAGTAGTATAGATAACGTAGGGGACTCTAGCACAGATACGCAGTATTTT.

Remarks on this clone: This same CDR3 is encoded by further DNA sequences in the sample. The chain is built from TRBV6-6 and TRBJ1-5; tentative D call: TRBD1 (5 bases). Trimming took off 2 bases at V and 2 bases at J, with 7 bases between the two ends. Germline V CDR1 and CDR2: MNHNY, SVGAGI (reference sequence). The CDR3 sequence is 14 residues long. CDR3 coding DNA: TGTGCCAGCAGTTACGGGGGGGGCAATCAGCCCCAGCATTTT. Translated, it gives CASSYGGGNQPQHF.

The chain joins TRBV19 to TRBJ1-2; 9 bases fit TRBD1. The germline V gene has CDR1 LNHDA and CDR2 SQIVND (reference sequence). With 1 base clipped from V and 7 bases from J, the junction kept 4 bases outside the gene matches. The length of the CDR3 is 14 residues. The CDR3 bases are TGTGCCAGTAGTATAGGGACAGGGGCTGGTGGCTACACCTTC. It is translated as CASSIGTGAGGYTF.

V usage is TRBV28 and J usage is TRBJ2-1, with 8 bases identical to TRBD1. V lost 3 bases to trimming and J lost 6 bases; unmatched junction nucleotides: 10. The CDR3 runs 16 residues. Germline assignment: CDR1 MDHEN and CDR2 SYDVKM. DNA for the CDR3: TGTGCCAGCAGTTTTCAATTAGCACAGGGGGGCAATGAGCAGTTCTTC. Encoded protein: CASSFQLAQGGNEQFF.

The V call is TRBV30, the J call TRBJ2-1; 9 nucleotides match TRBD2. The CDR3 loop spans 14 amino acids. After removal of 5 bases from V and 5 bases from J, the junction contained 7 bases not matched to a gene. CDR1 GTSNPN and CDR2 SVGIG come from the germline V gene (reference sequence). The CDR3 reads CAWGSGRRHNEQFF. The DNA for the CDR3 is TGTGCCTGGGGAAGCGGGAGGAGGCACAATGAGCAGTTCTTC.

The CDR3 DNA reads TGTGCCAGCACCCCGACAGGGAGGTTGGAGACCCAGTACTTC. This codes for CASTPTGRLETQYF. The chain uses TRBV2 and TRBJ2-5, with a weak D call TRBD1 (7 bases). CDR3 length: 14 residues. In germline, CDR1 is SNHLY, CDR2 FYNNEI. Trimming left V 7 bases short and J 5 bases short, with 17 bases between.

The V gene is TRBV14, the J gene TRBJ1-2; 8 bases fit TRBD1. Trimming at V came to 6 bases and at J to 4 bases, leaving 7 bases not matched to a gene. CDR1 SGHDN and CDR2 FVKESK come from the germline V gene. The CDR3 runs to 14 residues. In nucleotides, the CDR3 is TGTGCCAGCAGACCTAATACAGGGGGCTATGGCTACACCTTC. This encodes CASRPNTGGYGYTF.